Following are 8 T cell receptor beta chains from one sample sequenced in a study of radiation and T cells in renal cell carcinoma. As for time point: baseline pretreatment blood. Sample treatment: 15 Gy SBRT to primary tumor, nephrectomy 4 weeks later. The method was immunoSEQ multiplex PCR; TCRdb's version includes in-frame clones alone and lacks a portion of them. The sample lists 100,000 to 150,000 clones; about four fifths were seen once. The sample here was blood, taken from a patient whose treatment included radiotherapy and nephrectomy. The receptors shown here come from a woman in her fifties or sixties with renal cell carcinoma.

The chain uses TRBV7-6 and TRBJ2-5; the D gene is possibly TRBD1 (6 bases). The CDR3 contains 12 residues. V gave up 5 bases and J gave up 5 bases, with 9 bases separating them. Germline CDR1 and CDR2: SGHVS and FNYEAQ. The CDR3 loop reads CASSPRGETQYF. The DNA for the CDR3 is TGTGCCAGCAGCCCAAGGGGGGAGACCCAGTACTTC.

The chain has TRBV6-5 and TRBJ2-2; the D is unclear. The CDR3 spans 14 residues. Germline V lookup: CDR1 MNHEY, CDR2 SVGAGI. Trimming took 6 bases from V and 4 from J, leaving 12 bases between them. The chain's CDR3 is CASSPIGFTGELFF. CDR3 in DNA: TGTGCCAGCAGCCCCATTGGATTCACCGGGGAGCTGTTTTTT.

This rearrangement joins TRBV6-4 to TRBJ1-6; 9 nucleotides line up with TRBD1. Trimming took 5 bases from V and 9 from J; bases not matched to a gene: 11. The germline V gene encodes CDR1 MRHNA and CDR2 SNTAGT. CDR3 length: 16 amino acids. This CDR3 is CASSPTAGTGSSPLHF. The CDR3 bases are TGTGCCAGCAGTCCCACCGCCGGGACAGGGAGTTCACCCCTCCACTTT.

V gene TRBV6-1 combines with J gene TRBJ1-2; 8 bases fit TRBD1. Germline lookup yields CDR1 MNHNS and CDR2 SASEGT. V lost 4 bases to trimming and J lost 8 bases; unmatched junction nucleotides: 9. There are 14 residues in the CDR3. CDR3 DNA sequence: TGTGCCAGCAGTGCGTGGGGACAGGAGGAAGGCTACACCTTC. Translation gives CASSAWGQEEGYTF.

The rearrangement uses TRBV7-3 and TRBJ1-3; possibly TRBD1 for D (5 bases). This CDR3 is built from 16 residues. Germline assignment: CDR1 SGHTA and CDR2 FQGTGA. Trimming took off 2 bases at V and 0 bases at J, with 11 bases between the two ends. The CDR3, as DNA: TGTGCCAGCAGCTTAGGTACAGGATCCTCTGGAAACACCATATATTTT. It encodes CASSLGTGSSGNTIYF. Complete variable domain (other parts from reference TRBV7-3 and TRBJ1-3): GAGVSQTPSNKVTEKGKYVELRCDPISGHTALYWYRQSLGQGPEFLIYFQGTGAADDSGLPNDRFFAVRPEGSVSTLKIQRTERGDSAVYLCASSLGTGSSGNTIYFGEGSWLTVV.

The genes are TRBV14 and TRBJ2-2; D ambiguous. The CDR3 runs 15 residues. The germline V gene encodes CDR1 SGHDN and CDR2 FVKESK. V was pared by 4 bases and J by 5 bases, with 14 bases between. CDR3 nucleotide sequence: TGTGCCAGCAGCCTAACCGACCGCCGAACCGGGGAGCTGTTTTTT. Its translation is CASSLTDRRTGELFF.

CDR3 sequence (DNA): TGTGCCAGCAGACTAGCGGGAGGAAATGAGCAGTTCTTC. Amino acids: CASRLAGGNEQFF. J is TRBJ2-1 and V is TRBV2, with 12 bases aligning to TRBD2. Germline V gene data show CDR1 as SNHLY and CDR2 as FYNNEI. The CDR3 is 13 residues long. Trimming at V came to 6 bases and at J to 7 bases, leaving 1 base not matched to a gene.

The rearrangement joins TRBV28 to TRBJ2-1, with no clear D. V was clipped by 3 bases and J by 4 bases, with 7 bases between them. The CDR3 runs to 13 residues. CDR1 is MDHEN, CDR2 SYDVKM, per germline. In DNA, the CDR3 is TGTGCCAGCAGTTTCGGACGGTACAATGAGCAGTTCTTC. Translating gives CASSFGRYNEQFF.